Presented here are 10 T cell receptor beta chains from one specimen sequenced in a study of blood T cells in healthy people across ages. Through a sample-barcoded 5' primer and a J-beta primer mix, a second PCR was run for roughly 6 to 11 cycles. TCRdb redid the calling of the 5' RACE reads with MiXCR, one entry per CDR3 protein. The sample includes 850,000 to 1,000,000 distinct CDR3 sequences, roughly 52% of them seen just once. Specimen: blood. These receptor sequences come from a man aged 25 to 40 in good health.

The chain couples TRBV2 to TRBJ1-2; D unclear. The CDR3 totals 13 residues. Germline V gene lookup returns CDR1 SNHLY and CDR2 FYNNEI. V lost 10 bases and J 3 bases, leaving 15 bases between the germline ends. CDR3 in DNA: TGTGCCATCACAACGGGATCCGACTATGGCTACACCTTC. Translation gives CAITTGSDYGYTF. Filled out from reference TRBV2 and TRBJ1-2, the complete variable domain reads EPEVTQTPSHQVTQMGQEVILRCVPISNHLYFYWYRQILGQKVEFLVSFYNNEISEKSEIFDDQFSVERPDGSNFTLKIRSTKLEDSAMYFCAITTGSDYGYTFGSGTRLTVV.

CDR3 sequence: CASSRSPYSNQPQHF. CDR3 nucleotides: TGTGCCAGCAGCCGAAGCCCCTATAGCAATCAGCCCCAGCATTTT. The chain carries TRBV7-8 and TRBJ1-5; D gene uncertain. Trimming stripped 5 bases from V and 0 bases from J, with 11 bases between. CDR1 and CDR2 from the germline V gene are SGHVS and FQNEAQ. CDR3 length: 15 amino acids.

This clonotype was observed a single time. The chain has TRBV7-9 and TRBJ1-1, with D possibly matching TRBD1 (5 bases). The V and J ends lost 1 base and 4 bases respectively, with 13 bases between them. The CDR3 runs to 15 residues. The germline V gene encodes CDR1 SEHNR and CDR2 FQNEAQ (reference sequence). CDR3 in DNA: TGTGCCAGCAGCTTAGATGGGTGGGGGAGCACTGAAGCTTTCTTT. It yields the protein CASSLDGWGSTEAFF.

The chain uses TRBV20-1 and TRBJ2-5; the match to TRBD1 covers 9 bases. The CDR3 covers 13 residues. Germline values: CDR1 DFQATT, CDR2 SNEGSKA (reference sequence). The CDR3 DNA is TGCAGCCTGACCCACAGGGGGCCGGGGACCCAGTACTTC. As protein: CSLTHRGPGTQYF.

This sequence joins TRBV9 and TRBJ2-1; D unresolved. The germline V and J ends were trimmed by 0 bases and 0 bases, with 10 bases remaining between them. The CDR3 has 16 amino acids. Per the germline V gene, CDR1 is SGDLS and CDR2 is YYNGEE. The CDR3, as DNA: TGTGCCAGCAGCGTAGGGGCAGCGAGCTCCTACAATGAGCAGTTCTTC. Translated: CASSVGAASSYNEQFF.

V usage is TRBV4-1 and J usage is TRBJ2-5; D remains ambiguous. The J call may not be correct, given that the DNA end is closer to TRBJ2-7. This CDR3 comprises 14 residues. CDR1 is MGHRA and CDR2 is YSYEKL in the germline V gene. CDR3 amino acids: CASSQELYNYEQYF. CDR3 bases: TGCGCCAGCAGCCAAGAGCTGTATAACTACGAGCAGTACTTC.

The chain joins TRBV20-1 to TRBJ2-3; 11 bases agree with TRBD2. CDR1 and CDR2 from the germline V gene are DFQATT and SNEGSKA (reference sequence). The CDR3 has 17 amino acids. V shed 1 base and J 4 bases; nucleotides not matched to a gene: 10. In DNA, the CDR3 is TGCAGTGCTAGAGTAGGTACTAGCGGGGGAAAAGCAGATACGCAGTATTTT. The encoded protein is CSARVGTSGGKADTQYF.

In this sample, this clonotype turned up a few times. The chain links TRBV20-1 to TRBJ2-3; 8 bases are a match to TRBD1. From germline, CDR1 is DFQATT and CDR2 SNEGSKA (reference sequence). With 5 bases clipped from V and 3 bases from J, the junction kept 7 bases outside the gene matches. This CDR3 has 14 residues. CDR3 sequence (DNA): TGCAGTGCTGAGGACAGGGATGTAACAGATACGCAGTATTTT. This sequence encodes CSAEDRDVTDTQYF.

CDR3 protein: CSAPTRTSGVTDTQYF. CDR3 DNA sequence: TGCAGTGCCCCAACTAGGACTAGCGGGGTAACAGATACGCAGTATTTT. This sequence joins TRBV20-1 and TRBJ2-3, with 12 nucleotides matching TRBD2. Germline CDR1 DFQATT, CDR2 SNEGSKA (reference sequence). With 6 bases clipped from V and 3 bases from J, the junction kept 10 bases outside the gene matches. The CDR3 totals 16 residues.

The rearrangement uses TRBV7-9 and TRBJ1-4; D is undetermined. V was shortened by 6 bases and J by 7 bases, with 27 bases between the two germline ends. The CDR3 covers 18 residues. Germline V gene data show CDR1 as SEHNR and CDR2 as FQNEAQ (reference sequence). In DNA form, the CDR3 reads TGTGCCAGCAGATACGTTACCGGGCAGAAGAACGAGAGTGAAAAACTGTTTTTT. Its translation: CASRYVTGQKNESEKLFF.